The clone carrying this T cell receptor beta chain is a singleton in its sample. The antigen remains unidentified. This sample is drawn from a study of OX40 agonist ivuxolimab in advanced cancers. Study observations and caveats: The study observed clonal expansion of CD4+ and CD8+ blood T cells by week 6 at 0.1 to 3.0 mg/kg.

Sequencing was performed with immunoSEQ multiplex PCR; in TCRdb, only in-frame clones are kept and a portion is missing. The sample carries about 93,000 clones, nearly 90% recorded once. Germline V gene data show CDR1 as GTSNPN and CDR2 as SVGIG (reference sequence). The CDR3 runs 14 residues. J lost 4 bases, V lost 2 bases, and 2 bases had no gene match. This sample comprised CD4+ or CD8+ T cells sorted from blood, obtained in a trial of the OX40 agonist ivuxolimab. The chain uses TRBV30 and TRBJ2-1, with 10 bases that match TRBD2. This TCR came from an adult with an advanced solid tumor such as melanoma, head and neck, liver or kidney cancer. The CDR3 spells CAWSRLAGYNEQFF. In DNA, the CDR3 is TGTGCCTGGAGTCGACTAGCGGGTTACAATGAGCAGTTCTTC.